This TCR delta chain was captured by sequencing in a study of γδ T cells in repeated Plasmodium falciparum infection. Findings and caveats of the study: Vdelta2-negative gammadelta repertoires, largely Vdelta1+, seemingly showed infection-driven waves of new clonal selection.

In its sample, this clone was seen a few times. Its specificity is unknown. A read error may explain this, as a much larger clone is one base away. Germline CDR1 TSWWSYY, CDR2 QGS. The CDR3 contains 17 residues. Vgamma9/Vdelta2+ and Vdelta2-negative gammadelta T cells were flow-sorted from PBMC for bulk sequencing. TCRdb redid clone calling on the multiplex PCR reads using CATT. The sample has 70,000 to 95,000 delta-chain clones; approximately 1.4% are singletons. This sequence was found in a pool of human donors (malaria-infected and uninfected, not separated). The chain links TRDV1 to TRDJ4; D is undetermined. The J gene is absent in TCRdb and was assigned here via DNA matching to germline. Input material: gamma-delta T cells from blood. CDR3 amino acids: CALGELGLFGPGRALIF. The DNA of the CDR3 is TGTGCTCTTGGGGAACTCGGCCTTTTCGGCCCCGGCAGAGCCCTGATCTTT.